Each of the 5 T cell receptor beta chains below was sequenced from the same sample in a study of spatial heterogeneity in lung cancer. Study-wide results and caveats: Expanded alpha and beta TCR counts within tumors tracked tumor mutation counts.

TCRdb re-called the 5' RACE reads through MiXCR, storing one row per CDR3 protein. The sample contains over 4,500 distinct CDR3 sequences, 31% of which appear only once. The time point here: sample taken at primary tumor resection. No antigen has been assigned to these receptors. This specimen was lung tumor tissue, taken at surgery. These receptors all come from a male donor with early-stage non-small cell lung cancer.

This clonotype is medium-sized. The chain is built from TRBV4-1 and TRBJ2-3, with no clear D. The CDR3 runs to 14 residues. V dropped 0 bases and J dropped 1 base, with 5 bases sitting between them. Looked up from germline, CDR1 is MGHRA and CDR2 is YSYEKL. The CDR3 protein is CASSQDEGTDTQYF. CDR3 nucleotide sequence: TGCGCCAGCAGCCAAGATGAGGGCACAGATACGCAGTATTTT.

This clonotype is termed large. The chain joins TRBV23-1 to TRBJ2-2; D unclear. TRBV23-1 is placed among ORFs of uncertain function. The CDR3 contains 14 residues. Trimming left V 3 bases short and J 6 bases short, with 11 bases between. The CDR3 loop is CASSHLPGAGELFF. For the CDR3, the DNA is TGCGCCAGCAGTCACCTGCCGGGCGCCGGGGAGCTGTTTTTT.

This clonotype was picked up a small number of times. The chain has TRBV12-3 or TRBV12-4 and TRBJ1-3; D is uncertain. V was cut by 2 bases and J by 9 bases, with 8 bases left in between. This CDR3 comprises 12 residues. CDR3: CASSLPEATIYF. Written as DNA, the CDR3 is TGTGCCAGCAGTTTACCCGAGGCCACCATATATTTT.

The V and J genes are TRBV7-9 and TRBJ1-1; D is possibly TRBD1 (6 bases). CDR1 and CDR2 (germline): SEHNR, FQNEAQ (reference sequence). Trimming pared 5 bases from V and 4 bases from J, leaving 17 bases between. This CDR3 is 15 amino acids long. CDR3 region: CASSPRGWNGTEAFF. The DNA of the CDR3 is TGTGCCAGCAGCCCCAGGGGATGGAATGGCACTGAAGCTTTCTTT.

There are a few counts of this clonotype. The chain combines TRBV5-1 with TRBJ1-1, with a tentative D call TRBD1 (5 bases). Per the germline V gene, CDR1 is SGHRS and CDR2 is YFSETQ. The CDR3 runs 15 residues. V was pared by 4 bases and J by 4 bases, with 17 bases between. This chain's CDR3 is CASSPPRATGTEAFF. The CDR3 DNA reads as TGCGCCAGCAGCCCCCCCAGGGCTACGGGCACTGAAGCTTTCTTT.